The 28 T cell receptor beta chains below come from one sample, sequenced in a study of blood T cell repertoires in COVID-19. Assay used: immunoSEQ multiplex PCR; TCRdb lists only in-frame clones, some missing. The data contain around 300,000 clones, 87% of them seen just once; the ten biggest clones take up 1%. Specimen: peripheral blood. These receptors were collected from a man aged 50 to 59 with active or convalescent COVID-19.

The V and J genes are TRBV2 and TRBJ2-3, with D unresolved. Trimming shortened V by 3 bases and J by 2 bases, and 6 bases separated the two germline ends. CDR3 length: 13 amino acids. In germline, CDR1 is SNHLY, CDR2 FYNNEI. CDR3 DNA sequence: TGTGCCAGCAGTGAGGGCAACACAGATACGCAGTATTTT. As protein: CASSEGNTDTQYF.

The rearrangement joins TRBV6-2 or TRBV6-3 to TRBJ1-1, with 12 nucleotides matching TRBD1. V gave up 0 bases and J gave up 3 bases; unmatched junction bases: 14. The CDR3 length is 20 residues. Germline values: CDR1 MNHEY, CDR2 SVGEGT. Here the CDR3 reads CASSYSLAGQGASFYTEAFF. CDR3 coding DNA: TGTGCCAGCAGTTACTCTCTCGCGGGACAGGGGGCTAGCTTCTACACTGAAGCTTTCTTT.

The chain combines TRBV28 with TRBJ1-4; the D gene is possibly TRBD1 (6 bases). CDR1 MDHEN and CDR2 SYDVKM come from the germline V gene. The CDR3 has 14 amino acids. Between the trimmed V and J ends, which lost 7 bases and 7 bases, there was a span of 16 bases. The DNA for the CDR3 is TGTGCCAGCACTACAACACAGGGATCTGAAAAACTGTTTTTT. Its translation is CASTTTQGSEKLFF.

V gene TRBV2 combines with J gene TRBJ2-4; no definite D call. CDR3 length: 18 residues. Trimming took off 3 bases at V and 7 bases at J, with 25 bases between the two ends. The germline CDR1 and CDR2 sequences are SNHLY and FYNNEI. The CDR3 reads CASSEVSSRFSFNNIQYF. The CDR3 coding sequence is TGTGCCAGCAGTGAGGTATCAAGCAGGTTCTCCTTTAATAACATTCAGTACTTC. Full variable domain (remainder filled in from reference TRBV2 and TRBJ2-4): EPEVTQTPSHQVTQMGQEVILRCVPISNHLYFYWYRQILGQKVEFLVSFYNNEISEKSEIFDDQFSVERPDGSNFTLKIRSTKLEDSAMYFCASSEVSSRFSFNNIQYFGAGTRLSVL.

This clone was observed a single time. The rearrangement links TRBV3-1 (or the pseudogene TRBV3-2) to TRBJ2-7; TRBD2 matches at 8 bases. CDR1 LGHDT and CDR2 YNNKEL come from the germline V gene (reference sequence). Unmatched junction bases numbered 8, after V lost 1 base and J lost 3 bases. The CDR3 length is 16 residues. CDR3 sequence reads: CASSQGVAGLNYEQYF. DNA for the CDR3: TGTGCCAGCAGCCAAGGTGTAGCGGGACTTAACTACGAGCAGTACTTC.

This chain connects TRBV25-1 to TRBJ2-3; TRBD1 aligns across 10 bases. Trimming at V came to 3 bases and at J to 3 bases, leaving 3 bases not matched to a gene. CDR1 MGHDK and CDR2 SYGVNS come from the germline V gene. The CDR3 spans 15 residues. For the CDR3, the DNA is TGTGCCAGCAGTGACCCGGGACAGGGGACAGATACGCAGTATTTT. Translation gives CASSDPGQGTDTQYF.

This rearrangement joins TRBV21-1 to TRBJ2-3; TRBD1, the table's D call, was not compared with the DNA. TRBV21-1 is designated a pseudogene. The CDR3 length is 15 residues. The CDR3 region is CASSKLHRGPDTQYF. DNA of the CDR3: TGTGCCAGCAGCAAACTCCACAGGGGACCTGATACGCAGTATTTT.

This chain links TRBV6-4 with TRBJ2-1; TRBD2 is a possible D gene (5 bases). CDR1 and CDR2 from the germline V gene are MRHNA and SNTAGT. The CDR3 runs 14 residues. V was clipped by 0 bases and J by 6 bases, with 9 bases between them. CDR3 sequence reads: CASSDSTGSNEQFF. CDR3 in DNA: TGTGCCAGCAGTGACTCGACGGGGAGCAATGAGCAGTTCTTC.

The chain recombines TRBV19 with TRBJ1-5; no reliable D call. Between the trimmed V and J ends, which lost 0 bases and 6 bases, there was a span of 6 bases. Germline V CDR1 and CDR2: LNHDA, SQIVND (reference sequence). This CDR3 is 13 amino acids long. The CDR3 DNA is TGTGCCAGTAGTATAGAACCGGGTCAGCCCCAGCATTTT. Its translation: CASSIEPGQPQHF.

CDR3 in DNA: TGTGCCAGCAGCCTTCTAAGTACAGGGGGCTCTGGAAACACCATATATTTT. Translating gives CASSLLSTGGSGNTIYF. This chain joins TRBV7-2 and TRBJ1-3; 8 bases are a match to TRBD1. Germline V gene lookup returns CDR1 SGHTA and CDR2 FQGNSA. V lost 5 bases, J lost 0 bases, and 9 bases stayed unmatched. The CDR3 sequence is 17 residues long.

The J gene is TRBJ2-2, the V gene TRBV12-3 or TRBV12-4; no firm D call. With 3 bases removed from V and 4 bases from J, the gap between germline ends came to 6 bases. The CDR3 consists of 13 residues. The CDR3 coding sequence is TGTGCCAGCAGTTTTCAGCGCACCGGGGAGCTGTTTTTT. Its translation: CASSFQRTGELFF.

The rearrangement links TRBV5-1 to TRBJ1-3; D call uncertain. The CDR3 is 20 amino acids. CDR1 SGHRS and CDR2 YFSETQ come from the germline V gene. Trimming removed 6 bases at V and 2 bases at J, with 30 bases between. The CDR3 nucleotides read TGCGCCAGCAACGCTTGGGTGGCCGGGGTAGAGTCTGGGCCTGGAAACACCATATATTTT. Protein: CASNAWVAGVESGPGNTIYF. Full variable domain (missing parts from reference TRBV5-1 and TRBJ1-3): KAGVTQTPRYLIKTRGQQVTLSCSPISGHRSVSWYQQTPGQGLQFLFEYFSETQRNKGNFPGRFSGRQFSNSRSEMNVSTLELGDSALYLCASNAWVAGVESGPGNTIYFGEGSWLTVV.

This chain links TRBV6-5 with TRBJ1-1; the D gene is possibly TRBD1 (5 bases). Germline V gene sequence: CDR1 MNHEY, CDR2 SVGAGI. V lost 6 bases, J lost 2 bases, and 16 bases lay in between. The CDR3 extends over 15 amino acids. CDR3 nucleotides: TGTGCCAGCAGGGGGCTGGGGAGGCAAAACACTGAAGCTTTCTTT. Translated: CASRGLGRQNTEAFF.

V is TRBV27 and J is TRBJ2-3, with 9 bases matching TRBD2. The CDR3 totals 18 residues. CDR1 is MNHEY and CDR2 is SMNVEV in the germline V gene (reference sequence). The V and J ends lost 5 bases and 1 base, in that order; junction bases with no gene match: 13. The CDR3 loop is CASSPFPQLAGGTDTQYF. The CDR3 region has the DNA TGTGCCAGCAGTCCCTTCCCCCAGTTAGCGGGGGGCACAGATACGCAGTATTTT.

This chain links TRBV28 with TRBJ1-2; 8 nucleotides align to TRBD1. After removal of 6 bases from V and 4 bases from J, the junction contained 4 bases not matched to a gene. CDR3 length: 13 residues. Germline assignment: CDR1 MDHEN and CDR2 SYDVKM. CDR3 region: CASREGQGYGYTF. DNA of the CDR3: TGTGCCAGCAGGGAAGGACAGGGCTATGGCTACACCTTC.

The CDR3 region is CASSYNIATNEKLFF. The CDR3 DNA is TGTGCCAGCTCATATAACATCGCAACTAATGAAAAACTGTTTTTT. The V and J genes are TRBV18 and TRBJ1-4; D is unclear. Trimming took 5 bases from V and 0 from J, leaving 10 bases between them. The CDR3 length is 15 residues. Germline CDR1 and CDR2: KGHSH and LQKENI. Looking up the rest from reference TRBV18 and TRBJ1-4 gives the full variable domain: NAGVMQNPRHLVRRRGQEARLRCSPMKGHSHVYWYRQLPEEGLKFMVYLQKENIIDESGMPKERFSAEFPKEGPSILRIQQVVRGDSAAYFCASSYNIATNEKLFFGSGTQLSVL.

This sequence joins TRBV6-5 and TRBJ1-1; possible D gene TRBD1, 5 bases. Germline CDR1 reads MNHEY; CDR2 reads SVGAGI. There are 14 residues in the CDR3. Trimming removed 2 bases from V and 10 bases from J, with 17 bases in between. The CDR3 loop is CASSYNHRRGGAFF. The CDR3 DNA reads as TGTGCCAGCAGTTACAACCATCGGAGGGGTGGAGCTTTCTTT.

The CDR3 here is CASSSHGLATSYEQYF. The CDR3 DNA is TGTGCCAGCAGTTCACACGGGCTAGCGACTTCCTACGAGCAGTACTTC. This chain connects TRBV28 to TRBJ2-7; maybe TRBD2 (6 bases). The CDR3 consists of 16 residues. Trimming removed 4 bases from V and 1 base from J, with 17 bases in between. Germline V gives CDR1 MDHEN, CDR2 SYDVKM.

The V gene is TRBV6-5, the J gene TRBJ2-3, with TRBD2 matching 13 bases. V dropped 4 bases and J dropped 7; count of bases not matched to a gene: 5. Per germline, CDR1 MNHEY and CDR2 SVGAGI. This CDR3 comprises 15 residues. CDR3 sequence reads: CASSSGTSGTNTQYF. CDR3 coding DNA: TGTGCCAGCAGTTCCGGGACTAGCGGGACCAATACGCAGTATTTT.

The V call is TRBV4-3, the J call TRBJ2-3; TRBD1 agrees at 8 bases. CDR3 size: 17 residues. The germline gives CDR1 LGHNA, CDR2 YSLEER. Trimming removed 0 bases from V and 8 bases from J; junction bases left unmatched: 13. The CDR3 coding sequence is TGCGCCAGCAGCCAAGATATGTACAACAGGGGGGCCGGTACGCAGTATTTT. It is translated as CASSQDMYNRGAGTQYF.

The chain carries TRBV29-1 and TRBJ2-7, with a tentative D call TRBD1 (6 bases). V gave up 6 bases and J gave up 1 base, with 10 bases separating them. Germline V gene lookup returns CDR1 SQVTM and CDR2 ANQGSEA. CDR3 size: 12 residues. The CDR3 spells CSVTGTSYEQYF. CDR3 sequence (DNA): TGCAGCGTCACAGGGACGTCCTACGAGCAGTACTTC.

CDR3 in amino acids: CASRRGSGGSRDTQYF. For the CDR3, the DNA is TGTGCCAGCAGGCGGGGTAGCGGGGGGTCCCGGGATACGCAGTATTTT. The chain uses TRBV2 and TRBJ2-3, with 10 bases lining up with TRBD2. The germline CDR1 and CDR2 sequences are SNHLY and FYNNEI. CDR3 length: 16 amino acids. V gave up 6 bases and J gave up 6 bases; unmatched junction bases: 12.

The chain is built from TRBV5-1 and TRBJ2-5; TRBD1 is a possible D gene (5 bases). CDR1 is SGHRS and CDR2 is YFSETQ in the germline V gene. The CDR3 has 14 amino acids. With 0 bases removed from V and 5 bases from J, the gap between germline ends came to 11 bases. The DNA of the CDR3 is TGCGCCAGCAGCTTGGAGGGGATGGGGGAGACCCAGTACTTC. Translating gives CASSLEGMGETQYF.

As to this clone: The sample has other DNA sequences that encode this CDR3 too. The J gene is TRBJ1-1, the V gene TRBV6-5; D uncertain. Germline-derived CDR1 and CDR2 are MNHEY and SVGAGI. The V and J ends lost 5 bases and 1 base respectively, with 8 bases between them. The CDR3 is 13 residues long. The CDR3 spells CASSPRQNTEAFF. For the CDR3, the DNA is TGTGCCAGCAGTCCCAGACAGAACACTGAAGCTTTCTTT.

This clone was detected once. The chain couples TRBV5-6 to TRBJ2-5; 12 nucleotides line up with TRBD1. V was pared by 4 bases and J by 11 bases, with 9 bases of the junction left unmatched. The CDR3 extends over 14 amino acids. CDR1 is SGHDT and CDR2 is YYEEEE in the germline V gene. Here the CDR3 reads CASSHWDRGRVQYF. The DNA of the CDR3 is TGTGCCAGCAGCCACTGGGACAGGGGGCGCGTTCAGTACTTC.

The chain recombines TRBV6-6 with TRBJ2-1, with TRBD1 matching 10 bases. The CDR3 totals 15 residues. Germline CDR1 reads MNHNY; CDR2 reads SVGAGI (reference sequence). Trimming cost V 2 bases and J 8 bases; bases outside gene matches: 6. CDR3 DNA sequence: TGTGCCAGCAGTTACAGAAGGACAGGGGGGGATGAGCAGTTCTTC. This translates into CASSYRRTGGDEQFF.

This rearrangement joins TRBV19 to TRBJ1-6, with D unclear. This CDR3 comprises 15 residues. Germline assignment: CDR1 LNHDA and CDR2 SQIVND (reference sequence). V lost 1 base and J 11 bases, leaving 15 bases between the germline ends. The CDR3 region has the DNA TGTGCCAGTAGTATAGCTGGGAGCCCCGGAACACCCCTCCACTTT. This translates into CASSIAGSPGTPLHF. Full variable domain (outside the CDR3, taken from reference TRBV19 and TRBJ1-6): DGGITQSPKYLFRKEGQNVTLSCEQNLNHDAMYWYRQDPGQGLRLIYYSQIVNDFQKGDIAEGYSVSREKKESFPLTVTSAQKNPTAFYLCASSIAGSPGTPLHFGNGTRLTVT.

V usage is TRBV12-5 and J usage is TRBJ2-3, with TRBD2 matching over 8 bases. The CDR3 consists of 17 residues. Germline V gene data show CDR1 as LGHNT and CDR2 as FRNRAP. Germline trimming cut 6 bases from V and 3 bases from J; bases unmatched to any gene: 14. DNA for the CDR3: TGTGCTAGTGGCCCCAGGACTAGCCCACGTGAGACAGATACGCAGTATTTT. It is translated as CASGPRTSPRETDTQYF.